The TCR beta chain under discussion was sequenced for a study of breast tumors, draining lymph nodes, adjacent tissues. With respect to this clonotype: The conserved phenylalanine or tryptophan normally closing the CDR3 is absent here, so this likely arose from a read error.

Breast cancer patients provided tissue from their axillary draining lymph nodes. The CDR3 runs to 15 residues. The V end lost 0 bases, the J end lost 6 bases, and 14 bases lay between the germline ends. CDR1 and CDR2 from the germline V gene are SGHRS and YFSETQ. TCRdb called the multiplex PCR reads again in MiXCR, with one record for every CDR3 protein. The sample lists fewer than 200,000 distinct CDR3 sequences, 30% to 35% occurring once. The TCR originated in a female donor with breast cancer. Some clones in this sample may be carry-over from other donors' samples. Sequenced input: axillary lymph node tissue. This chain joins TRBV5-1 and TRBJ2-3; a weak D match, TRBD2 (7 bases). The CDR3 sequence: CASSLGRGRADTQYL. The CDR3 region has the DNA TGCGCCAGCAGCTTGGGTAGGGGGAGGGCCGATACGCAGTATCTT.